This TCR beta chain was captured in a study of T cell repertoires in cytomegalovirus infection. Overall study: From public TCR beta signatures came an indication of both CMV infection and matching HLA type.

This clonotype has at least ten counts. What it binds is unknown. Study results and limitations: HLA-C-restricted CMV-specific TCR beta clonotypes prevailed in the ex vivo response. Summed public TCR beta family frequency identified CMV carriers bearing the relevant HLA.

In TCRdb, the reads were re-called with MiXCR into one record per CDR3 protein. The data hold hundreds of thousands of distinct CDR3 sequences, with around 24% observed a single time. After removal of 4 bases from V and 1 base from J, the junction contained 6 bases not matched to a gene. The CDR3 sequence is 16 residues long. Germline V lookup: CDR1 LGHNT, CDR2 FRNRAP. The sample taken for sequencing was CD8+ T cells from PBMCs. V and J are TRBV12-5 and TRBJ1-3, with 8 bases fitting TRBD1. This TCR was sampled from a human donor in good health (CMV status not recorded). Some clones in this sample may be carry-over from other donors' samples. In DNA, the CDR3 is TGTGCTAGTGGTTCAAACAGGGGGAGATCTGGAAACACCATATATTTT. It yields the protein CASGSNRGRSGNTIYF.